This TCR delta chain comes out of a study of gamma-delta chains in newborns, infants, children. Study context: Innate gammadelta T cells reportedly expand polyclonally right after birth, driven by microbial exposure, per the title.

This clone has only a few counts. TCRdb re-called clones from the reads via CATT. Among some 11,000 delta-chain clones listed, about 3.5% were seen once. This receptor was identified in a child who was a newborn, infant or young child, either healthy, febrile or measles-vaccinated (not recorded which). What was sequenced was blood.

The chain's CDR3 is CALGPPLGLLLSIPDKLIF. The CDR3 DNA is TGTGCTCTTGGGCCGCCACTAGGCCTTCTACTCTCGATACCCGATAAACTCATCTTT. The rearrangement joins TRDV1 to TRDJ1; D possibly uses TRDD2 or TRDD3 (5 bases each). Germline lookup yields CDR1 TSWWSYY and CDR2 QGS. This CDR3 spans 19 amino acids. The ends were cut back, 5 bases at V and 3 bases at J, with 28 bases in the middle.